A selection of T cell receptor beta chains follows, all from one sample in a study of neurological immune-mediated disorders. TCRdb independently ran MiXCR on the 5' RACE reads; one entry per CDR3 protein. Here the sample spans approximately 60,000 distinct CDR3 sequences, roughly 4.6% being singletons. The sequencing sample was made of PBMCs. The receptors shown here come from a man aged 50-59 years with multiple sclerosis. CDR3s include the opening cysteine and the closing phenylalanine or tryptophan. Each record gives: V gene, D gene, clone size, J gene, CDR3 DNA, CDR3 protein. D genes are given only for firm matches. Expanded clones get a size class; other rows say once, few or many, or leave the size out.

TRBV28,-,-,TRBJ1-1,TGTGCCAGCAGTTTCGGGGGGTATTACACTGAAGCTTTCTTT,CASSFGGYYTEAFF
TRBV20-1,TRBD1,many,TRBJ2-1,TGCAGTGCTAGTAGGGACAGGGGGTGGTCCAATGAGCAGTTCTTC,CSASRDRGWSNEQFF
TRBV28,-,many,TRBJ2-1,TGTGCCAGCTCCTTTAGTCCAGGGAAAGAGCAGTTCTTC,CASSFSPGKEQFF
TRBV5-1,TRBD1,few,TRBJ2-1,TGCGCCAGCAGTTCAATGGGGACAGCGGCCTACAATGAGCAGTTCTTC,CASSSMGTAAYNEQFF
TRBV14,-,few,TRBJ2-7,TGTGCCAGCAGCCAATACGGGGCCTTCTACGAGCAGTACTTC,CASSQYGAFYEQYF
TRBV5-1,-,few,TRBJ2-2,TGCGCCAGCAGCTTGTACAGGGCGAACACCGGGGAGCTGTTTTTT,CASSLYRANTGELFF
TRBV10-3,-,-,TRBJ2-3,TGTGCCATCAGTGAGTCCACAGCAGATACGCAGTATTTT,CAISESTADTQYF
TRBV18,-,-,TRBJ2-1,TGTGCCAGCGCCAGGGTCTCCTACAATGAGCAGTTCTTC,CASARVSYNEQFF
TRBV27,-,many,TRBJ2-2,TGTGCCAGCAGCGCCGGCGGGGAGCTGTTTTTT,CASSAGGELFF
TRBV5-1,-,many,TRBJ2-5,TGCGCCAGCAGCTCTAAAGAGACCCAGTACTTC,CASSSKETQYF
TRBV7-9,-,many,TRBJ2-1,TGTGCCAGCAGCATGCGAGGGCACAATGAGCAGTTCTTC,CASSMRGHNEQFF
TRBV5-1,-,many,TRBJ1-5,TGCGCCAGCAGCTTGGGGCAACATAGCAATCAGCCCCAGCATTTT,CASSLGQHSNQPQHF
TRBV11-2,-,many,TRBJ2-1,TGTGCCAGCAGCTTTCAGGGGGGTGTCAATGAGCAGTTCTTC,CASSFQGGVNEQFF
TRBV10-3,-,-,TRBJ1-1,TGTGCCATCAGTGAGGACAGCCGGCCCGACACTGAAGCTTTCTTT,CAISEDSRPDTEAFF
TRBV5-6,TRBD2,many,TRBJ2-7,TGTGCCACTGCAGCGGGAAGGAGGGACGAGCAGTACTTC,CATAAGRRDEQYF
TRBV20-1,TRBD2,many,TRBJ2-7,TGCAGTGCTAGACTAGCGGACTACGAGCAGTACTTC,CSARLADYEQYF
TRBV20-1,-,-,TRBJ2-7,TGCAGCCCCGAGAATAGAGGGATCCAAGAGCAGTACTTC,CSPENRGIQEQYF
TRBV7-2,TRBD2,many,TRBJ2-1,TGTGCCAGCAGCTTAATATGGCGGGGGGGCCAGGGTGAGCAGTTCTTC,CASSLIWRGGQGEQFF
TRBV18,TRBD2,many,TRBJ2-7,TGTGCCAGCCGACCTGGGACTAGCGATGGCTACGAGCAGTACTTC,CASRPGTSDGYEQYF
TRBV20-1,TRBD1,many,TRBJ1-2,TGCAGTGCTAGGGGACAGGCGACTAACTATGGCTACACCTTC,CSARGQATNYGYTF
TRBV12-5,-,many,TRBJ2-1,TGTGCTAGTGGTTTGGGCAATGAGCAGTTCTTC,CASGLGNEQFF
TRBV12-3/TRBV12-4,-,many,TRBJ1-2,TGTGCCAGCAGTTCGTCAGGGCTATCTCCCTATGGCTACACCTTC,CASSSSGLSPYGYTF
TRBV5-1,-,many,TRBJ2-3,TGCGCCAGCAGCTTGGCCTCGGGGCCAGATACGCAGTATTTT,CASSLASGPDTQYF
TRBV5-1,TRBD1,many,TRBJ2-7,TGCGCCAGCAGCCCCCCAGGACAGGGGGTCAACGAGCAGTACTTC,CASSPPGQGVNEQYF